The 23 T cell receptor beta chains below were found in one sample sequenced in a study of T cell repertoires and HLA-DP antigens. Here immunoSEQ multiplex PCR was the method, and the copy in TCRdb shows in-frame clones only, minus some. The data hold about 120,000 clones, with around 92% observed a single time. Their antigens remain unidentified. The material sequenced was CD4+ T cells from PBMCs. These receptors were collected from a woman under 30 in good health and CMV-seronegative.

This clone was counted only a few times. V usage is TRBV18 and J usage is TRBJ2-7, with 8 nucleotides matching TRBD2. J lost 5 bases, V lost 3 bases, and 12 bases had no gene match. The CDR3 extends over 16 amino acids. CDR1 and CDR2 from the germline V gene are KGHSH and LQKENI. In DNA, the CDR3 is TGTGCCAGCTCACCCCCCCGCCGGGAGGGGAGCAACGAGCAGTACTTC. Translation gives CASSPPRREGSNEQYF.

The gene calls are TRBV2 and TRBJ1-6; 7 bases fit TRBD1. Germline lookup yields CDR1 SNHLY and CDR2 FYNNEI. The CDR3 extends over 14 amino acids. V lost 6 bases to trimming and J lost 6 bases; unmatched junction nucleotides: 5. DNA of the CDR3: TGTGCCAGCAGGGGGGACAGTCGTAATTCACCCCTCCACTTT. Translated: CASRGDSRNSPLHF.

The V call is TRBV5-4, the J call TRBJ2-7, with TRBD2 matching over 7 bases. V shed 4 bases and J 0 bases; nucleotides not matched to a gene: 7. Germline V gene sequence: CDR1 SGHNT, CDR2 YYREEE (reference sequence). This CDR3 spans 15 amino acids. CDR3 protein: CASSQRRDYSYEQYF. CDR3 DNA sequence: TGTGCCAGCAGCCAACGCCGGGACTACTCCTACGAGCAGTACTTC.

DNA of the CDR3: TGTGCCACCCACCGGCCCCGGAGGGATACGCAGTATTTT. It specifies CATHRPRRDTQYF. The V and J genes are TRBV28 and TRBJ2-3, with a tentative D call TRBD2 (5 bases). V lost 10 bases, J lost 6 bases, and 17 bases lay in between. The germline gives CDR1 MDHEN, CDR2 SYDVKM. The CDR3 length is 13 residues.

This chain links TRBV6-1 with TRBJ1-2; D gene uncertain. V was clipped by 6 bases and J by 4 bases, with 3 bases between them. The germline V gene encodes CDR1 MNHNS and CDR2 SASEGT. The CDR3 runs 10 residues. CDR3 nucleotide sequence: TGTGCCAGCAGGTCCTATGGCTACACCTTC. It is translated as CASRSYGYTF.

The CDR3 DNA sequence: TGTGCCAGCAGTGGTTGGGACAGCGGAAACACTGAAGCTTTCTTT. Translated: CASSGWDSGNTEAFF. This rearrangement joins TRBV6-1 to TRBJ1-1; 7 bases fit TRBD1. Germline assignment: CDR1 MNHNS and CDR2 SASEGT. This CDR3 is 15 amino acids long. The J segment lost 2 bases and the V segment lost 4 bases, leaving 7 bases of the junction unmatched.

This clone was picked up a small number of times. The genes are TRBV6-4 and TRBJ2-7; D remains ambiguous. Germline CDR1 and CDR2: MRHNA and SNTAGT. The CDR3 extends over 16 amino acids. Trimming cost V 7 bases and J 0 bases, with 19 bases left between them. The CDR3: CASTLSGNGSSYEQYV. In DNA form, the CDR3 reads TGTGCCAGCACCCTCTCGGGCAACGGTAGCTCCTACGAGCAGTACGTC.

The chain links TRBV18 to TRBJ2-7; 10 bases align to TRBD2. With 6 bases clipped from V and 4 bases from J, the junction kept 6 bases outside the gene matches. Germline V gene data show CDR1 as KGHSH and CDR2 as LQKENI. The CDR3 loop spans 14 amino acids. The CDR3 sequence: CASSTAGGLYEQYF. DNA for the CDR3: TGTGCCAGCTCGACAGCGGGAGGGTTGTACGAGCAGTACTTC.

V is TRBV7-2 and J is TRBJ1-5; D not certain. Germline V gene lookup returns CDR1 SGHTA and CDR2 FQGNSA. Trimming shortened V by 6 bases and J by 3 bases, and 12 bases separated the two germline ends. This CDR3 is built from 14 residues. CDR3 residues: CASSLPGSNQPQHF. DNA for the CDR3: TGTGCCAGCAGTTTACCGGGGTCCAATCAGCCCCAGCATTTT.

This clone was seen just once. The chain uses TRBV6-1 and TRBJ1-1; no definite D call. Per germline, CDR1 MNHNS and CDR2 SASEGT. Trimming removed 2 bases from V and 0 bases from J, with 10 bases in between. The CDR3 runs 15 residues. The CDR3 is CASSERAGLNTEAFF. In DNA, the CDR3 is TGTGCCAGCAGTGAACGCGCAGGCCTGAACACTGAAGCTTTCTTT.

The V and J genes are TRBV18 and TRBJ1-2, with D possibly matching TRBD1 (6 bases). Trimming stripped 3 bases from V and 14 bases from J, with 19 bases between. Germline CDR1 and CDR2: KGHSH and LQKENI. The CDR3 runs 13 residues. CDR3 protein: CASSPTAGGPRTF. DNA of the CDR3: TGTGCCAGCTCACCTACGGCGGGGGGGCCGAGGACCTTC.

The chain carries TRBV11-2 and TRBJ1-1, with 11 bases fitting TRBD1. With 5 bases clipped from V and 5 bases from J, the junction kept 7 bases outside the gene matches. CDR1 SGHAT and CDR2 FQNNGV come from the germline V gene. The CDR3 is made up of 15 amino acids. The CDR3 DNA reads TGTGCCAGCAGCCCCCGGACAGGGGGCGGGACTGAAGCTTTCTTT. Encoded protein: CASSPRTGGGTEAFF.

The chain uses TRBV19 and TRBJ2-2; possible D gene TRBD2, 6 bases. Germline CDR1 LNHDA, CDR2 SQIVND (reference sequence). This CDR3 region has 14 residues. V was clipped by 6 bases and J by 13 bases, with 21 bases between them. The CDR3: CASSPIIPEGRLFF. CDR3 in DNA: TGTGCCAGTAGCCCTATAATTCCGGAGGGACGGCTGTTTTTT.

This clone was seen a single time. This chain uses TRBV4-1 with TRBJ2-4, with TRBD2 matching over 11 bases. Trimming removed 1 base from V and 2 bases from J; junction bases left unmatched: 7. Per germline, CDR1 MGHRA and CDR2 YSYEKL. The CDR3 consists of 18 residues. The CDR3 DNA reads TGCGCCAGCAGCCAAGGCCGGGCTAGCGGGGGGACCAAAAACATTCAGTACTTC. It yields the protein CASSQGRASGGTKNIQYF.

CDR3 nucleotides: TGTGCCAGCCTCCGGGGGGGGGCGGGCTACGAGCAGTACTTC. Its translation is CASLRGGAGYEQYF. The V call is TRBV28, the J call TRBJ2-7; TRBD2 agrees at 8 bases. This CDR3 spans 14 amino acids. The trim removed 8 bases at V and 3 bases at J, leaving 9 bases unmatched. Per germline, CDR1 MDHEN and CDR2 SYDVKM.

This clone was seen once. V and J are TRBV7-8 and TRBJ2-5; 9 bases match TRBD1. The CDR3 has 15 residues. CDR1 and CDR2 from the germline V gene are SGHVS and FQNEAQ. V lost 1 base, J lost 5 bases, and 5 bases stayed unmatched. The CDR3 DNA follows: TGTGCCAGCAGCTTAGTTGGGACAGGGTTGGAGACCCAGTACTTC. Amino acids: CASSLVGTGLETQYF.

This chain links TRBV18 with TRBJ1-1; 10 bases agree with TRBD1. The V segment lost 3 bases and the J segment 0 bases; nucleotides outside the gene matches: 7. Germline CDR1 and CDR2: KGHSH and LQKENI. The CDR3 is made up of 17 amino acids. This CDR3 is CASSPATGGYMNTEAFF. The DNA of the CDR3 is TGTGCCAGCTCACCTGCGACAGGGGGCTACATGAACACTGAAGCTTTCTTT.

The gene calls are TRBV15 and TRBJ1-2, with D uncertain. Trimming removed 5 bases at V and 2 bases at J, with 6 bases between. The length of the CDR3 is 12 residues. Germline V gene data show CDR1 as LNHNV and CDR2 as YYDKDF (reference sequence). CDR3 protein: CATSGGNYGYTF. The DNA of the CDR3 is TGTGCCACCAGCGGAGGAAACTATGGCTACACCTTC.

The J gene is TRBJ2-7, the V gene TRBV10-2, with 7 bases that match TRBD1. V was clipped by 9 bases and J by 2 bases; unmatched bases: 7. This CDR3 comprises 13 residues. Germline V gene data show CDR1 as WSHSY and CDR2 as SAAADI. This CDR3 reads CASGQVGAYEQYV. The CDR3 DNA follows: TGCGCCAGTGGACAGGTTGGTGCCTACGAGCAGTACGTC.

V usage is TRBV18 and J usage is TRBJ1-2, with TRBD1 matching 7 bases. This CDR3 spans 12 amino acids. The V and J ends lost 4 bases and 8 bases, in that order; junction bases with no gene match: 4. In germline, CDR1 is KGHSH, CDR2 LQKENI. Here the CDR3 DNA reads TGTGCCAGCTCACTCGGACAGGTCGGCTACACCTTC. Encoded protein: CASSLGQVGYTF.

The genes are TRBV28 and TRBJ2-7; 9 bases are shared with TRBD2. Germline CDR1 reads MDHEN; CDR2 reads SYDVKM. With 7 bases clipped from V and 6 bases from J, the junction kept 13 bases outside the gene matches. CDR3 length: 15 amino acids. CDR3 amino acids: CASNPAGGGLFEQYF. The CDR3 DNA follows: TGTGCCAGCAACCCCGCGGGGGGGGGCCTTTTCGAGCAGTACTTC.

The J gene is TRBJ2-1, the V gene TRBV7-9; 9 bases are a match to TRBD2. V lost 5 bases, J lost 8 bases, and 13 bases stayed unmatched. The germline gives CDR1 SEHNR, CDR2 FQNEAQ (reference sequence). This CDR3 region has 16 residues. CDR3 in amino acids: CASSKSSGGPVDEQFF. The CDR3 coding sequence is TGTGCCAGCAGCAAAAGTAGCGGGGGACCCGTGGATGAGCAGTTCTTC.

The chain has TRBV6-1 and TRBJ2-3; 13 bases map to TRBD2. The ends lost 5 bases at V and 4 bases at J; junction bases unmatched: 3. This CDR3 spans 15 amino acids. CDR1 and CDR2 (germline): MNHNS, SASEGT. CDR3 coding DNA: TGTGCCAGCAGTAAAGGACTAGCGGGAGCAGATACGCAGTATTTT. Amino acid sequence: CASSKGLAGADTQYF.